Sequencing of this T cell receptor beta chain was carried out in a study of blood T cell repertoires in COVID-19. Study overall: Donors in the United States, Italy and Spain gave samples during acute or convalescent COVID-19.

Sequencing was performed with immunoSEQ multiplex PCR; in TCRdb, only in-frame clones are kept and a portion is missing. The data show hundreds of thousands of clones, roughly 80% seen once. The CDR3 is 15 amino acids. J was trimmed by 8 bases and V by 3 bases; bases with no gene match: 10. Germline assignment: CDR1 SGHTA and CDR2 FQGTGA. What was sequenced was peripheral blood. The sequence was obtained from a woman aged 80 or over with COVID-19, enrolled during active disease. This sequence joins TRBV7-3 and TRBJ2-1; 7 bases map to TRBD2. CDR3 sequence (DNA): TGTGCCAGCAGCTTGCGGGGGAACCTTAAGGATGAGCAGTTCTTC. Translated, it gives CASSLRGNLKDEQFF.